What follows describes a single T cell receptor beta chain. Its antigen is as yet unknown. This sample was taken from a study of T cell responses to AZD1222 COVID-19 vaccine. Overall study findings and caveats: Donors skewed white British and female; clonal diversity was possibly underestimated.

Sequenced by immunoSEQ multiplex PCR; TCRdb stores in-frame clones only, minus some. The table records 100,000 to 150,000 clones, about 91% of them present only once. Analyses pooled second doses at about 4 or about 12 weeks. CDR3 size: 18 residues. The germline V gene encodes CDR1 MRHNA and CDR2 SNTAGT. Trimming at V came to 0 bases and at J to 1 base, leaving 6 bases not matched to a gene. The sequence came from an adult who received the AZD1222 COVID-19 vaccine. The chain employs TRBV6-4 and TRBJ2-3; TRBD2 aligns across 11 bases. The input for sequencing was peripheral blood, taken 28 days after the second AZD1222 dose. CDR3 amino acids: CASSDSKQTSGGTDTQYF. The CDR3 region has the DNA TGTGCCAGCAGTGACTCGAAGCAGACTAGCGGGGGCACAGATACGCAGTATTTT.